The entry below gives a single T cell receptor beta chain sequence along with its context. These data are taken from a study of Tregs in tolerant kidney transplant recipients. Clones were sequenced by immunoSEQ multiplex PCR, and TCRdb holds only the in-frame ones, with some missing. This sample's clone table lists tens of thousands of clones. The sample here was CD4+ T cells from blood, taken before the transplant. This receptor was taken from a human donor who received a combined kidney and bone marrow transplant.

The CDR3 loop is CAWSVVSGLSGELFF. Incomplete CDR3 DNA: TGTGCCTGGAGTGTAGTTAGCGGGCTGTCCGGGGAG. V and J are TRBV30 and TRBJ2-2; 7 positions match TRBD2. Read coverage stops 3 residues before the CDR3 terminus; the germline J gene supplies the remainder. The CDR3 totals 15 residues. V dropped 0 bases and J dropped 6; count of bases not matched to a gene: 7. CDR1 is GTSNPN and CDR2 is SVGIG in the germline V gene (reference sequence).